These T cell receptor beta chains were read from a single sample in a study of blood T cell repertoires in COVID-19. TCRdb's table, derived via immunoSEQ multiplex PCR, lists solely in-frame clones and lacks some. The table shows roughly 89,000 clones, with more than 80% occurring only once. The sequenced material came from peripheral blood. All receptors derive from an elderly woman with acute or convalescent COVID-19. Both conserved end residues are part of each CDR3. D genes are given only for firm matches. Size is omitted from some rows. Given values are once, few, many or a class for expanded clones.

v_call: TRBV2; d_call: -; j_call: TRBJ1-5; clone_size: -; cdr3_nt: TGTGCCAGCAGTGAACGAGGAAATCAGCCCCAGCATTTT; cdr3_aa: CASSERGNQPQHF
v_call: TRBV7-2; d_call: -; j_call: TRBJ2-7; clone_size: -; cdr3_nt: TGTGCCAGCAGCCCCCTATACGAGCAGTACTTC; cdr3_aa: CASSPLYEQYF
v_call: TRBV6-5; d_call: TRBD1; j_call: TRBJ2-2; clone_size: -; cdr3_nt: TGTGCCAGCTCGACAGGGGGGAACACCGGGGAGCTGTTTTTT; cdr3_aa: CASSTGGNTGELFF
v_call: TRBV2; d_call: -; j_call: TRBJ1-2; clone_size: -; cdr3_nt: TGTGCCAGCAGTGAAGCTCGACAGGTTAGGAGGGGCTACACCTTC; cdr3_aa: CASSEARQVRRGYTF
v_call: TRBV7-4; d_call: TRBD1; j_call: TRBJ2-7; clone_size: once; cdr3_nt: TGTGCCAGCAGCTTAGGGAACAGGGGGAAAGGGCACCACGAGCAGTACTTC; cdr3_aa: CASSLGNRGKGHHEQYF
v_call: TRBV12-5; d_call: -; j_call: TRBJ1-1; clone_size: few; cdr3_nt: TGTGCTAGTGGTTTGATCGGAAGCGCTGAAGCTTTCTTT; cdr3_aa: CASGLIGSAEAFF
v_call: TRBV10-3; d_call: TRBD2; j_call: TRBJ2-1; clone_size: -; cdr3_nt: TGTGCCATCAGTGGACTAGCGGGGCAAAATGAGCAGTTCTTC; cdr3_aa: CAISGLAGQNEQFF
v_call: TRBV28; d_call: TRBD1; j_call: TRBJ1-5; clone_size: -; cdr3_nt: TGTGCCAGCAGTTTGGCAGGGGGCCTTACCCAGCCCCAGCATTTT; cdr3_aa: CASSLAGGLTQPQHF
v_call: TRBV7-7; d_call: TRBD2; j_call: TRBJ2-1; clone_size: -; cdr3_nt: TGTGCTAGCAGCTTAGGTAGCGGGGGGGCGAGTGAGCAGTTCTTC; cdr3_aa: CASSLGSGGASEQFF
v_call: TRBV25-1; d_call: TRBD1; j_call: TRBJ1-2; clone_size: -; cdr3_nt: TGTGCCAGCAGTGAACGGGACAGGGACCGGGTCTACACCTTC; cdr3_aa: CASSERDRDRVYTF
v_call: TRBV10-1; d_call: TRBD1; j_call: TRBJ2-5; clone_size: -; cdr3_nt: TGCGCCAGCAGTAATCGAAGGGGGCAGCTCCAAGAGACCCAGTACTTC; cdr3_aa: CASSNRRGQLQETQYF
v_call: TRBV24-1; d_call: TRBD1; j_call: TRBJ1-5; clone_size: -; cdr3_nt: TGTGCCACCAGTGGTGGACAGGGGGAAAGGGCCCAGCATTTT; cdr3_aa: CATSGGQGERAQHF
v_call: TRBV7-2; d_call: -; j_call: TRBJ2-5; clone_size: -; cdr3_nt: TGTGCCAGCAGCTTATTCGGACAGTCAGAGACCCAGTACTTC; cdr3_aa: CASSLFGQSETQYF
v_call: TRBV9; d_call: -; j_call: TRBJ1-1; clone_size: -; cdr3_nt: TGTGCCAGCAGCCCAACTATCGGACAGAACACTGAAGCTTTCTTT; cdr3_aa: CASSPTIGQNTEAFF
v_call: TRBV6-5; d_call: -; j_call: TRBJ1-1; clone_size: -; cdr3_nt: TGTGCCAGCAGACGAGCCATGAACACTGAAGCTTTCTTT; cdr3_aa: CASRRAMNTEAFF
v_call: TRBV6-5; d_call: TRBD1; j_call: TRBJ1-2; clone_size: -; cdr3_nt: TGTGCCAGCATCGGGACAGGGGATTATGGCTACACCTTC; cdr3_aa: CASIGTGDYGYTF
v_call: TRBV7-2; d_call: -; j_call: TRBJ2-2; clone_size: once; cdr3_nt: TGTGCCAGCAGCTTAGGCGGGCGGAACACCGGGGAGCTGTTTTTT; cdr3_aa: CASSLGGRNTGELFF
v_call: TRBV9; d_call: -; j_call: TRBJ1-2; clone_size: -; cdr3_nt: TGTGCCAGCAGCGTAGCAGGCGTGGGGCTCTATGGCTACACCTTC; cdr3_aa: CASSVAGVGLYGYTF
v_call: TRBV4-3; d_call: -; j_call: TRBJ2-3; clone_size: -; cdr3_nt: TGCGCCAGCAGCCAAGAGTCAGGGTGGGCAGATACGCAGTATTTT; cdr3_aa: CASSQESGWADTQYF
v_call: TRBV29-1; d_call: -; j_call: TRBJ2-7; clone_size: -; cdr3_nt: TGCAGCGTTTCTGTTGGTAGGGGCTACGAGCAGTACTTC; cdr3_aa: CSVSVGRGYEQYF
v_call: TRBV6-5; d_call: -; j_call: TRBJ2-3; clone_size: -; cdr3_nt: TGTGCCAGCAGTTCGGGGCTAGTGGGGGGAGATACGCAGTATTTT; cdr3_aa: CASSSGLVGGDTQYF
v_call: TRBV6-6; d_call: -; j_call: TRBJ2-1; clone_size: once; cdr3_nt: TGTGCCAGCAAAACGCCAGGGGACTACAATGAGCAGTTCTTC; cdr3_aa: CASKTPGDYNEQFF
v_call: TRBV12-5; d_call: TRBD1; j_call: TRBJ2-7; clone_size: once; cdr3_nt: TGTGCTAGTACGACAGGGGCTCGCTACGAGCAGTACTTC; cdr3_aa: CASTTGARYEQYF
v_call: TRBV27; d_call: TRBD2; j_call: TRBJ2-5; clone_size: -; cdr3_nt: TGTGCCAGCAGTTTTTCTAGCGGGGGGGCTCGGGGTAAGGAGACCCAGTACTTC; cdr3_aa: CASSFSSGGARGKETQYF
v_call: TRBV7-2; d_call: TRBD1; j_call: TRBJ2-5; clone_size: -; cdr3_nt: TGTGCCAGCAGCGGACGCACCGGGACAGGGGGCAGGGGCGGTGAGACCCAGTACTTC; cdr3_aa: CASSGRTGTGGRGGETQYF
v_call: TRBV3-1/TRBV3-2; d_call: TRBD1; j_call: TRBJ1-5; clone_size: -; cdr3_nt: TGTGCCAGCAGAGGGACAGGGGCCAATCAGCCCCAGCATTTT; cdr3_aa: CASRGTGANQPQHF
v_call: TRBV5-5; d_call: -; j_call: TRBJ1-3; clone_size: -; cdr3_nt: TGTGCCAGCAGCTTGTTACAGCCTGGAAGGGGTTCCTCTGGAAACACCATATATTTT; cdr3_aa: CASSLLQPGRGSSGNTIYF
v_call: TRBV15; d_call: -; j_call: TRBJ1-3; clone_size: -; cdr3_nt: TGTGCCACCAGCACCAACTCTGGAAACACCATATATTTT; cdr3_aa: CATSTNSGNTIYF
v_call: TRBV7-2; d_call: TRBD2; j_call: TRBJ2-3; clone_size: -; cdr3_nt: TGTGCCAGCAGCCGTGGGGCGGGGGGGCCAGATACGCAGTATTTT; cdr3_aa: CASSRGAGGPDTQYF
v_call: TRBV19; d_call: TRBD2; j_call: TRBJ2-2; clone_size: few; cdr3_nt: TGTGCCAGTACCAGGACTAGCGGGGGGGCCAGAACCGGGGAGCTGTTTTTT; cdr3_aa: CASTRTSGGARTGELFF
v_call: TRBV2; d_call: -; j_call: TRBJ2-5; clone_size: -; cdr3_nt: TGTGCCAGCAGAGGGGGTAGGAACCAAGAGACCCAGTACTTC; cdr3_aa: CASRGGRNQETQYF
v_call: TRBV5-1; d_call: -; j_call: TRBJ2-1; clone_size: -; cdr3_nt: TGCGCCAGCAGCGCGGACACGGGTTCCTACAATGAGCAGTTCTTC; cdr3_aa: CASSADTGSYNEQFF
v_call: TRBV5-1; d_call: -; j_call: TRBJ2-5; clone_size: -; cdr3_nt: TGCGCCAGCAGCTCCCCAGCGCAGCAAGAGACCCAGTACTTC; cdr3_aa: CASSSPAQQETQYF
v_call: TRBV18; d_call: -; j_call: TRBJ2-7; clone_size: once; cdr3_nt: TGTGCCAGCTCATCGCTTCAGTACGAGCAGTACTTC; cdr3_aa: CASSSLQYEQYF
v_call: TRBV6-2/TRBV6-3; d_call: -; j_call: TRBJ2-2; clone_size: -; cdr3_nt: TGTGCCAGCAGTTTATCGGGGGCCGGGGAGCTGTTTTTT; cdr3_aa: CASSLSGAGELFF
v_call: TRBV9; d_call: -; j_call: TRBJ1-2; clone_size: -; cdr3_nt: TGTGCCAGTAGCGTTTCGGAGATCAGTAACTATGGCTACACCTTC; cdr3_aa: CASSVSEISNYGYTF
v_call: TRBV2; d_call: -; j_call: TRBJ1-3; clone_size: -; cdr3_nt: TGTGCCAGCAGTGAGACCTGGGCAAGCTCTGGAAACACCATATATTTT; cdr3_aa: CASSETWASSGNTIYF
v_call: TRBV27; d_call: TRBD1; j_call: TRBJ2-2; clone_size: -; cdr3_nt: TGTGCCAGCAGTTGGGGACAGGGGGCCGGGGAGCTGTTTTTT; cdr3_aa: CASSWGQGAGELFF
v_call: TRBV9; d_call: TRBD2; j_call: TRBJ2-1; clone_size: -; cdr3_nt: TGTGCCAGCAGCGTAGGACCCATTAGCGGGGGAGTGAACAATGAGCAGTTCTTC; cdr3_aa: CASSVGPISGGVNNEQFF
v_call: TRBV10-2; d_call: TRBD1; j_call: TRBJ1-6; clone_size: -; cdr3_nt: TGCGCCACTCGGGACAGTCAAAATTGGAATTCACCCCTCCACTTT; cdr3_aa: CATRDSQNWNSPLHF
v_call: TRBV19; d_call: -; j_call: TRBJ1-2; clone_size: -; cdr3_nt: TGTGCCAGTAGGCTAACAGGCTCCTATGGCTACACCTTC; cdr3_aa: CASRLTGSYGYTF
v_call: TRBV9; d_call: -; j_call: TRBJ2-5; clone_size: -; cdr3_nt: TGTGCCAGCAGCGTAGAGGCGGGAAGGGAGACCCAGTACTTC; cdr3_aa: CASSVEAGRETQYF
v_call: TRBV27; d_call: TRBD1; j_call: TRBJ2-7; clone_size: -; cdr3_nt: TGTGCCAGCTCCGGGACAGGTGGTTACTTGTACGAGCAGTACTTC; cdr3_aa: CASSGTGGYLYEQYF
v_call: TRBV9; d_call: TRBD2; j_call: TRBJ2-1; clone_size: -; cdr3_nt: TGTGCCAGCAGAGGTATCGGGACTAGCGGCCACAATGAGCAGTTCTTC; cdr3_aa: CASRGIGTSGHNEQFF
v_call: TRBV14; d_call: -; j_call: TRBJ1-6; clone_size: -; cdr3_nt: TGTGCCAGCAGCCATATACAGGGATACGTTTCACCCCTCCACTTT; cdr3_aa: CASSHIQGYVSPLHF
v_call: TRBV4-3; d_call: TRBD2; j_call: TRBJ2-2; clone_size: many; cdr3_nt: TGCGCCAGCAGCCAAGAGGTAGCGGGGAACACCGGGGAGCTGTTTTTT; cdr3_aa: CASSQEVAGNTGELFF
v_call: TRBV7-2; d_call: TRBD1; j_call: TRBJ1-6; clone_size: -; cdr3_nt: TGTGCCAGCAGCTCCCCGTGGGGCAGGGGGAATTCACCCCTCCACTTT; cdr3_aa: CASSSPWGRGNSPLHF
v_call: TRBV5-1; d_call: -; j_call: TRBJ1-3; clone_size: -; cdr3_nt: TGCGCCAGCAGCTTCGGGGAGACTGGAAACACCATATATTTT; cdr3_aa: CASSFGETGNTIYF
v_call: TRBV9; d_call: TRBD2; j_call: TRBJ2-1; clone_size: -; cdr3_nt: TGTGCCAGCAGCCTCATGGACGGGCGGGGGGGATACAATGAGCAGTTCTTC; cdr3_aa: CASSLMDGRGGYNEQFF
v_call: TRBV5-1; d_call: -; j_call: TRBJ1-6; clone_size: -; cdr3_nt: TGCGCCAGCAGCTTAGGGCCGGCGGGTTCACCCCTCCACTTT; cdr3_aa: CASSLGPAGSPLHF
v_call: TRBV30; d_call: TRBD1; j_call: TRBJ1-4; clone_size: -; cdr3_nt: TGTGCCTGGAGTGTGGTCACAGGGGGCGCATTTGATGAAAAACTGTTTTTT; cdr3_aa: CAWSVVTGGAFDEKLFF
v_call: TRBV6-5; d_call: -; j_call: TRBJ1-6; clone_size: -; cdr3_nt: TGTGCCAGCAGTCTCCGATGGGGGCAGGATTCACCCCTCCACTTT; cdr3_aa: CASSLRWGQDSPLHF
v_call: TRBV30; d_call: -; j_call: TRBJ2-7; clone_size: -; cdr3_nt: TGTGCCTGGAGTTCCGGGGACTACGAGCAGTACTTC; cdr3_aa: CAWSSGDYEQYF
v_call: TRBV5-1; d_call: TRBD1; j_call: TRBJ2-7; clone_size: -; cdr3_nt: TGCGCCAGCAGCCCGTGGGAACAGGGGAAATACGAGCAGTACTTC; cdr3_aa: CASSPWEQGKYEQYF